Below are 17 T cell receptor beta chains sequenced from a single sample in a study of cytomegalovirus exposure and HLA in healthy donors. Clones were sequenced by immunoSEQ multiplex PCR, and TCRdb holds only the in-frame ones, with some missing. Found here are over 100,000 clones, approximately 87% of them singletons; the top ten hold around 6%. What was sequenced was PBMCs. These receptors all stem from a woman aged 18-29 years in good health and CMV-seropositive.

J is TRBJ2-2 and V is TRBV6-6, with D perhaps matching TRBD2 (5 bases). CDR3 length: 15 amino acids. Looked up from germline, CDR1 is MNHNY and CDR2 is SVGAGI (reference sequence). The germline V and J ends were trimmed by 6 bases and 2 bases, with 13 bases remaining between them. DNA of the CDR3: TGTGCCAGCAGCCGGACTCCCGATAACACCGGGGAGCTGTTTTTT. Its translation: CASSRTPDNTGELFF.

The gene calls are TRBV15 and TRBJ2-3, with TRBD1 matching 8 bases. The CDR3 contains 14 residues. The germline CDR1 and CDR2 sequences are LNHNV and YYDKDF (reference sequence). Trimming cost V 7 bases and J 4 bases; bases outside gene matches: 7. The CDR3 loop reads CATTPGGFADTQYF. In DNA form, the CDR3 reads TGTGCCACCACGCCAGGGGGCTTCGCAGATACGCAGTATTTT.

The V and J genes are TRBV30 and TRBJ2-6, with D unresolved. Trimming left V 0 bases short and J 2 bases short, with 5 bases between. Germline loops: CDR1 GTSNPN, CDR2 SVGIG (reference sequence). The CDR3 runs 14 residues. CDR3 region: CAWSVLPGANVLTF. The CDR3 DNA reads as TGTGCCTGGAGTGTCCTCCCTGGGGCCAACGTCCTGACTTTC. Filled out from reference TRBV30 and TRBJ2-6, the complete variable domain reads SQTIHQWPATLVQPVGSPLSLECTVEGTSNPNLYWYRQAAGRGLQLLFYSVGIGQISSEVPQNLSASRPQDRQFILSSKKLLLSDSGFYLCAWSVLPGANVLTFGAGSRLTVL.

J is TRBJ1-2 and V is TRBV7-2; 8 bases fit TRBD1. Germline V gene lookup returns CDR1 SGHTA and CDR2 FQGNSA. The CDR3 spans 12 residues. Trimming at V came to 4 bases and at J to 8 bases, leaving 3 bases not matched to a gene. Here the CDR3 DNA reads TGTGCCAGCAGCTCAGGGGGCAGGGGCTACACCTTC. Residues: CASSSGGRGYTF.

The V call is TRBV9, the J call TRBJ2-1, with D maybe TRBD1 (6 bases). Trimming took 4 bases from V and 6 from J, leaving 14 bases between them. The CDR3 spans 14 residues. The V gene's germline CDR1 is SGDLS and CDR2 YYNGEE. In nucleotides, the CDR3 is TGTGCCAGCAGCCCCTACGGACAGTTCAATGAGCAGTTCTTC. Residues: CASSPYGQFNEQFF.

The chain has TRBV11-3 and TRBJ2-7; 8 positions agree with TRBD2. The CDR3 runs 15 residues. Unmatched junction bases numbered 8, after V lost 5 bases and J lost 2 bases. Germline assignment: CDR1 SGHNT and CDR2 YENEEA. The CDR3: CASSLQGLDTYEQYF. CDR3 sequence (DNA): TGTGCCAGCAGCCTCCAGGGACTAGACACCTACGAGCAGTACTTC.

The chain recombines TRBV2 with TRBJ1-2, with unresolved D. With 3 bases removed from V and 1 base from J, the gap between germline ends came to 6 bases. This CDR3 is 13 amino acids long. The germline V gene has CDR1 SNHLY and CDR2 FYNNEI. CDR3 region: CASSDRFNYGYTF. In DNA, the CDR3 is TGTGCCAGCAGTGACAGGTTTAACTATGGCTACACCTTC.

V gene TRBV4-1 combines with J gene TRBJ1-2, with 9 nucleotides matching TRBD1. The CDR3 has 15 residues. Germline V gene sequence: CDR1 MGHRA, CDR2 YSYEKL. Trimming at V came to 4 bases and at J to 1 base, leaving 4 bases not matched to a gene. The CDR3: CASSRDRDYNYGYTF. The CDR3 nucleotides read TGCGCCAGCAGCCGGGACAGGGATTATAACTATGGCTACACCTTC.

In this sample, this clone turned up a few times. V gene TRBV29-1 combines with J gene TRBJ1-5, with D unclear. Per germline, CDR1 SQVTM and CDR2 ANQGSEA. Between the trimmed V and J ends, which lost 4 bases and 5 bases, there was a span of 12 bases. CDR3 size: 13 residues. Here the CDR3 reads CSVARTDYQPQHF. CDR3 bases: TGCAGCGTTGCGAGGACTGACTATCAGCCCCAGCATTTT.

This chain uses TRBV7-9 with TRBJ2-7, with 8 bases aligning to TRBD2. Germline V CDR1 and CDR2: SEHNR, FQNEAQ (reference sequence). The CDR3 has 11 amino acids. V gave up 5 bases and J gave up 11 bases; unmatched junction bases: 5. The CDR3: CASSLDGGEYF. For the CDR3, the DNA is TGTGCCAGCAGCCTCGACGGGGGGGAGTACTTC.

The chain carries TRBV30 and TRBJ1-1; 9 bases match TRBD1. The V segment lost 2 bases and the J segment 0 bases; nucleotides outside the gene matches: 7. The CDR3 loop spans 16 amino acids. The germline gives CDR1 GTSNPN, CDR2 SVGIG (reference sequence). The CDR3 is CAWSYRGQRLNTEAFF. CDR3 nucleotides: TGTGCCTGGAGTTACAGGGGGCAGAGATTGAACACTGAAGCTTTCTTT.

The rearrangement uses TRBV2 and TRBJ1-2; unclear D gene. Germline lookup yields CDR1 SNHLY and CDR2 FYNNEI. The CDR3 contains 14 residues. Trimming removed 6 bases from V and 0 bases from J, with 11 bases in between. The CDR3 here is CASSDFSANYGYTF. The CDR3 bases are TGTGCCAGCAGCGACTTCTCTGCTAACTATGGCTACACCTTC.

The chain links TRBV5-6 to TRBJ1-2; TRBD1 agrees at 7 bases. Germline V lookup: CDR1 SGHDT, CDR2 YYEEEE. V shed 4 bases, J shed 4 bases, and the junction held 7 bases outside the gene matches. This CDR3 comprises 14 residues. The CDR3 nucleotides are TGTGCCAGCAGCGGGGGACAGCAGATCTATGGCTACACCTTC. This sequence encodes CASSGGQQIYGYTF.

The chain joins TRBV5-1 to TRBJ2-5; D gene ambiguous. The length of the CDR3 is 15 residues. The germline V and J ends were trimmed by 4 bases and 2 bases, with 15 bases remaining between them. Germline CDR1 SGHRS, CDR2 YFSETQ. The CDR3 nucleotides are TGCGCCAGCAGCCCCGGCCGGGTTTTACAAGAGACCCAGTACTTC. Amino acids: CASSPGRVLQETQYF. Full variable domain (missing parts from reference TRBV5-1 and TRBJ2-5): KAGVTQTPRYLIKTRGQQVTLSCSPISGHRSVSWYQQTPGQGLQFLFEYFSETQRNKGNFPGRFSGRQFSNSRSEMNVSTLELGDSALYLCASSPGRVLQETQYFGPGTRLLVL.

The chain has TRBV7-8 and TRBJ1-2; 7 bases are shared with TRBD1. CDR1 and CDR2 (germline): SGHVS, FQNEAQ. With V trimmed by 3 bases and J by 4 bases, 11 bases remained unmatched. The CDR3 is made up of 16 amino acids. In DNA, the CDR3 is TGTGCCAGCAGCTTCGGGACAGTTGGGCCCGGCTATGGCTACACCTTC. Translating it yields CASSFGTVGPGYGYTF.

The rearrangement uses TRBV11-1 and TRBJ2-5; 11 positions match TRBD1. The CDR3 has 19 amino acids. The trim removed 5 bases at V and 3 bases at J, leaving 17 bases unmatched. CDR1 SGHAT and CDR2 FQDESV come from the germline V gene (reference sequence). The CDR3 nucleotides are TGTGCCAGCAGCGCGTGGACAGGGGGCGCGTTTGGTACCAAAGAGACCCAGTACTTC. Encoded protein: CASSAWTGGAFGTKETQYF.

The table lists this clone with a count of one. This chain uses TRBV9 with TRBJ1-1; possibly TRBD1 for D (5 bases). This CDR3 is 14 amino acids long. The germline gives CDR1 SGDLS, CDR2 YYNGEE. Trimming cost V 3 bases and J 2 bases, with 11 bases left between them. CDR3 loop: CASSAGGANTEAFF. The DNA for the CDR3 is TGTGCCAGCAGCGCGGGGGGAGCTAACACTGAAGCTTTCTTT. The full variable domain, rest sourced from reference TRBV9 and TRBJ1-1, is DSGVTQTPKHLITATGQRVTLRCSPRSGDLSVYWYQQSLDQGLQFLIQYYNGEERAKGNILERFSAQQFPDLHSELNLSSLELGDSALYFCASSAGGANTEAFFGQGTRLTVV.